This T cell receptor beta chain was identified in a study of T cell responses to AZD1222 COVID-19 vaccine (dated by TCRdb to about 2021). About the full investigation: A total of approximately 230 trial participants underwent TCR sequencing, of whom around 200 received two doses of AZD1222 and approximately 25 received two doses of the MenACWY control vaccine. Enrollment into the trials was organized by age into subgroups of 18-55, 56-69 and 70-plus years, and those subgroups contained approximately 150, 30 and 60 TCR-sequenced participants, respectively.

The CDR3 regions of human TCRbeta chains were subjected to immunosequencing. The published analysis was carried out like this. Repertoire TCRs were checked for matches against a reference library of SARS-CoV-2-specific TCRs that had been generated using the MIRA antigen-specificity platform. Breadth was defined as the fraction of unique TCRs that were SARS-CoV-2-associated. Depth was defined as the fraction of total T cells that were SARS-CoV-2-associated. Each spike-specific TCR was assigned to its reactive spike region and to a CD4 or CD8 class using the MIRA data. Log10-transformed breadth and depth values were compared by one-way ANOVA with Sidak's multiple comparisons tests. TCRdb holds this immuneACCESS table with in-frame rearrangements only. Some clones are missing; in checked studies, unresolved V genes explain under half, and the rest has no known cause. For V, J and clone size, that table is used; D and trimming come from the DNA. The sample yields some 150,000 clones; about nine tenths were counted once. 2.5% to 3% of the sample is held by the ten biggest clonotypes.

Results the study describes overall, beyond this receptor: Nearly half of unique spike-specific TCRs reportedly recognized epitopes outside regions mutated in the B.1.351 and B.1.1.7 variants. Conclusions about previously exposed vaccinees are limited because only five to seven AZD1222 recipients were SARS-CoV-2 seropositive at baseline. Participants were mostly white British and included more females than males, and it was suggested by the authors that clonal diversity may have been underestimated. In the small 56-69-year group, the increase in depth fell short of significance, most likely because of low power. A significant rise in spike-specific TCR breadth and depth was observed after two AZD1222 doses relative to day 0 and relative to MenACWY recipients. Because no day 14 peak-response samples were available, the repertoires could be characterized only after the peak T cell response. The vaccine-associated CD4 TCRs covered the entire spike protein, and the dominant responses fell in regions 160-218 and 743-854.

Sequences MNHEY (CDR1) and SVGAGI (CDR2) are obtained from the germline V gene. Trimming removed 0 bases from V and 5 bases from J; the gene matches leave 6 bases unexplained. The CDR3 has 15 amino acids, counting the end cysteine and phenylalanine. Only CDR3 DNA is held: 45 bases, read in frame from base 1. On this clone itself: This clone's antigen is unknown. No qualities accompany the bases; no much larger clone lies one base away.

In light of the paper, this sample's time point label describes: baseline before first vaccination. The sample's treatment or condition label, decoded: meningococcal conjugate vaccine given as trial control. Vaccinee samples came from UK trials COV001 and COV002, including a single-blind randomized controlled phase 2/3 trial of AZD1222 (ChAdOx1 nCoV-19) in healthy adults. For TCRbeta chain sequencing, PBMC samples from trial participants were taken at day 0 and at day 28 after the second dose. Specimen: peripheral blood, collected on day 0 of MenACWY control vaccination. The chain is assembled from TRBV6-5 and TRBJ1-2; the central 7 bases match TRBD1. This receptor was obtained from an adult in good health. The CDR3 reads CASSYSGRGGYGYTF. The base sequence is TGTGCCAGCAGTTACTCGGGCAGGGGGGGATATGGCTACACCTTC.